Following are 6 T cell receptor beta chains from one sample sequenced in a study of T-cell reconstitution after alpha-beta-depleted transplantation in children. During its preparation, the TCRbeta library received unique molecular identifiers. Each CDR3 protein gets one entry after TCRdb re-called the PCR reads with MiXCR. The repertoire has about 580,000 distinct CDR3 sequences, roughly 23% of them found once; the top ten carry 11% to 15%. The sample was PBMCs, mostly from graft donor cells, taken 360 days after TCRalphabeta/CD19-depleted stem cell transplant. The receptors originated from a boy under two years old who had a stem cell transplant for acute myeloid leukemia, so the T cells may come from the graft donor.

The table lists this clonotype with a few counts. DNA for the CDR3: TGTGCCAGCAGCTTAGAAGGGGCGGGCTCTGTATACGAGCAGTACTTC. Amino acids: CASSLEGAGSVYEQYF. This rearrangement joins TRBV7-6 to TRBJ2-7, with D perhaps given as TRBD1 or TRBD2 (5 bases each). The CDR3 has 16 residues. In germline, CDR1 is SGHVS, CDR2 FNYEAQ. The V and J ends lost 1 base and 4 bases respectively, with 17 bases between them.

CDR3 DNA sequence: TGTGCCAGCAGCTTATATGCAGGGCGGGAGACCCAGTACTTC. Translating gives CASSLYAGRETQYF. The J gene is TRBJ2-5, the V gene TRBV7-9; D might be TRBD1 (5 bases). Germline CDR1 reads SEHNR; CDR2 reads FQNEAQ (reference sequence). The CDR3 loop spans 14 amino acids. V dropped 2 bases and J dropped 5 bases, with 12 bases sitting between them.

The chain uses TRBV12-3 or TRBV12-4 and TRBJ2-3; D unresolved. The CDR3 covers 13 residues. The V end lost 7 bases, the J end lost 6 bases, and 14 bases lay between the germline ends. CDR3 sequence: CASNLMKLDTQYF. The CDR3 DNA sequence: TGTGCCAGCAATCTGATGAAACTGGATACGCAGTATTTT.

The chain employs TRBV11-2 and TRBJ2-5, with D unclear. Trimming left V 10 bases short and J 3 bases short, with 6 bases between. CDR1 SGHAT and CDR2 FQNNGV come from the germline V gene. The CDR3 sequence is 10 residues long. CDR3: CATTEETQYF. For the CDR3, the DNA is TGTGCCACAACGGAAGAGACCCAGTACTTC.

At least ten counts were recorded for this clonotype. The chain uses TRBV4-1 and TRBJ1-1; D possibly corresponds to TRBD1 (5 bases). Deletions cut 1 base from V and 1 base from J, with 13 bases between. CDR1 and CDR2 (germline): MGHRA, YSYEKL. CDR3 size: 16 residues. In DNA, the CDR3 is TGCGCCAGCAGCCAAGGCCTCGCAGGGCCGAACACTGAAGCTTTCTTT. Translation gives CASSQGLAGPNTEAFF.

This clonotype was detected only a few times. The chain is built from TRBV6-1 and TRBJ2-5; D ambiguous. The CDR3 loop spans 15 amino acids. Germline V CDR1 and CDR2: MNHNS, SASEGT. V was trimmed by 5 bases and J by 2 bases, leaving 15 bases between them. The CDR3 region is CASSTLWTEQETQYF. The CDR3 nucleotides are TGTGCCAGCAGTACCCTGTGGACGGAACAAGAGACCCAGTACTTC.